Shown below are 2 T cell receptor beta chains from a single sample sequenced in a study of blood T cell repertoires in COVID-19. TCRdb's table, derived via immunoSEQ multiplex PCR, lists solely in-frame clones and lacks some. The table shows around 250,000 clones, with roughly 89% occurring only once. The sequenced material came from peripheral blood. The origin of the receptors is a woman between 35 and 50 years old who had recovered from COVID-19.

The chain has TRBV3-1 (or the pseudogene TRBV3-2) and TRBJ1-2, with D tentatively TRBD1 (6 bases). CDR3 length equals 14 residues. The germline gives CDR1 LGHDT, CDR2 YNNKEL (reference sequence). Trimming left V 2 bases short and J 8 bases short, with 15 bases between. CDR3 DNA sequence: TGTGCCAGCAGCCAAACAGGGTATCGAGGAGGCTACACCTTC. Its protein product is CASSQTGYRGGYTF.

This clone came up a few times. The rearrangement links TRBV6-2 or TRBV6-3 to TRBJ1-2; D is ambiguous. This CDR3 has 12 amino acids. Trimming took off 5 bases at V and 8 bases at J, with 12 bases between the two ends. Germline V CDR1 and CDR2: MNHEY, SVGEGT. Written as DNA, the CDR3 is TGTGCCAGCAGTCAAGAGGGTCGGGGCTACACCTTC. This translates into CASSQEGRGYTF.